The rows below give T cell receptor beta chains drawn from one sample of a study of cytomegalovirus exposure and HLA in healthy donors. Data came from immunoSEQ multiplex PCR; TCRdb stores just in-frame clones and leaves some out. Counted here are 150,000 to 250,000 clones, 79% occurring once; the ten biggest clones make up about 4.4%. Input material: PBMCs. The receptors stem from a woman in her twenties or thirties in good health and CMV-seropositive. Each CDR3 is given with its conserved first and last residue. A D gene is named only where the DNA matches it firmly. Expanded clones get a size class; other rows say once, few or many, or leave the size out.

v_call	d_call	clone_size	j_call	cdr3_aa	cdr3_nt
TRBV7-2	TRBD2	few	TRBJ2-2	CASRGGPHTGELFF	TGTGCCAGCCGGGGGGGGCCCCACACCGGGGAGCTGTTTTTT
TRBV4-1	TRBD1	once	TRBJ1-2	CASSPVTGDGYTF	TGCGCCAGCAGCCCAGTAACAGGGGACGGCTACACCTTC
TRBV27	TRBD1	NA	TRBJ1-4	CASRRNWGQANEKLFF	TGTGCCAGCAGACGGAACTGGGGACAGGCTAATGAAAAACTGTTTTTT
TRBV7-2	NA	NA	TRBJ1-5	CASSYLGGAQNNQPQHF	TGTGCCAGCAGCTATCTAGGGGGGGCCCAAAACAATCAGCCCCAGCATTTT
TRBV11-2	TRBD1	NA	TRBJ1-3	CASGTGNYGNTIYF	TGTGCCAGTGGGACAGGAAACTATGGAAACACCATATATTTT
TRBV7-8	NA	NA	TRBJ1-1	CASSLARVSTEAFF	TGTGCCAGCAGCTTAGCGAGAGTGAGCACTGAAGCTTTCTTT
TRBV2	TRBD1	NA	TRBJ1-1	CASSVSRGRSFF	TGTGCCAGCAGTGTGAGCAGGGGGCGATCTTTCTTT
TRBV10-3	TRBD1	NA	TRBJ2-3	CAIRQGTGSSTDTQYF	TGTGCCATCAGACAAGGGACAGGGTCCAGCACAGATACGCAGTATTTT
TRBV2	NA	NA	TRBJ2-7	CASTGASESYEQYF	TGTGCCAGCACCGGGGCTAGCGAGAGTTACGAGCAGTACTTC
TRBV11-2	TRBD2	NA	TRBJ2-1	CASSWGLAGVNEQFF	TGTGCCAGCAGCTGGGGACTAGCGGGGGTAAATGAGCAGTTCTTC
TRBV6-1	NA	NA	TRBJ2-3	CASSVGWEGGTDTQYF	TGTGCCAGCAGTGTGGGATGGGAGGGGGGCACAGATACGCAGTATTTT
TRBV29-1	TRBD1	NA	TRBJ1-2	CSVGTGAINYGYTF	TGCAGCGTTGGGACAGGGGCCATAAACTATGGCTACACCTTC
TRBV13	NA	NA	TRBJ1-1	CASSLRFRETEAFF	TGTGCCAGCAGCTTAAGGTTCCGGGAGACTGAAGCTTTCTTT
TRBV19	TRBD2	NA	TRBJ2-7	CASRRGEAGGHEQYF	TGTGCCAGTAGGAGGGGCGAAGCGGGAGGGCACGAGCAGTACTTC
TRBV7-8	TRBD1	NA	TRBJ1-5	CASSLTRDRGLRGNQPQHF	TGTGCCAGCAGCCTGACAAGGGACAGGGGTTTAAGGGGCAATCAGCCCCAGCATTTT
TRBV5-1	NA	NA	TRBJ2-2	CASRGQGNTGELFF	TGCGCCAGCAGGGGTCAGGGGAACACCGGGGAGCTGTTTTTT
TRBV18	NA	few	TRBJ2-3	CASSLFGQSGGTDTQYF	TGTGCCAGCTCACTATTCGGACAGTCTGGGGGCACAGATACGCAGTATTTT
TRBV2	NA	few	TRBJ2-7	CASSYLGLAFRGEQYF	TGTGCCAGCAGCTACCTTGGCCTAGCGTTCCGTGGCGAGCAGTACTTC
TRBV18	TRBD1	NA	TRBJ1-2	CASSPDRGRSYGYTF	TGTGCCAGCTCACCGGACAGGGGGCGTTCGTATGGCTACACCTTC
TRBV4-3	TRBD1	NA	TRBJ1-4	CASSQDFDRGRTRQKLFF	TGCGCCAGCAGCCAAGACTTTGACAGGGGAAGAACACGGCAAAAACTGTTTTTT
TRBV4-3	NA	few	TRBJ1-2	CASSQEPTPQGDGYTF	TGCGCCAGCAGCCAAGAGCCGACCCCACAGGGCGACGGCTACACCTTC
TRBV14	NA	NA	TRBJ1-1	CASSQSGHKVNTEAFF	TGTGCCAGCAGCCAATCAGGTCACAAAGTGAACACTGAAGCTTTCTTT
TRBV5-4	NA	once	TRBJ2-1	CASSLDRSAYNEQFF	TGTGCCAGCAGCTTGGACAGGAGCGCCTACAATGAGCAGTTCTTC
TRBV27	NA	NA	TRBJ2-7	CASSLRGSLFYEQYF	TGTGCCAGCAGTTTAAGGGGGTCGTTGTTCTACGAGCAGTACTTC